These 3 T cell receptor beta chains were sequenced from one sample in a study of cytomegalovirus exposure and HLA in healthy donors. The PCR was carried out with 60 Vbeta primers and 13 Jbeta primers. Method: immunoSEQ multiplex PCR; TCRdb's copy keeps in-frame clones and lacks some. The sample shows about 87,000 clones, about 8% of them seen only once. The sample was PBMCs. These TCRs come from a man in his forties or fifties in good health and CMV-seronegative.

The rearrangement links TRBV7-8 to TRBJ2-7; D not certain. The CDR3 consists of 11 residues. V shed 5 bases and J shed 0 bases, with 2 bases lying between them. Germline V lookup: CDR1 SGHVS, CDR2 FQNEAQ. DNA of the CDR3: TGTGCCAGCAGCCTCTCCTACGAGCAGTACTTC. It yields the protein CASSLSYEQYF.

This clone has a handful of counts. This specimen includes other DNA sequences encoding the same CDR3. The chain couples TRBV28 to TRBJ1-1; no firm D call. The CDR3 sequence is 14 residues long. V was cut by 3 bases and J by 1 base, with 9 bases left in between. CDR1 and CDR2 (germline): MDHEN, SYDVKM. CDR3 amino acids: CASSFPARNTEAFF. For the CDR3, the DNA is TGTGCCAGCAGTTTCCCTGCCAGGAACACTGAAGCTTTCTTT.

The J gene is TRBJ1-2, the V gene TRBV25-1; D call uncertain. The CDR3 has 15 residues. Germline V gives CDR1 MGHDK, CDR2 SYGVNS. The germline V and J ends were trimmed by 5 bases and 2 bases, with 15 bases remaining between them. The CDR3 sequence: CASSQEEGTNYGYTF. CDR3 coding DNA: TGTGCCAGCAGTCAAGAAGAGGGAACAAACTATGGCTACACCTTC.